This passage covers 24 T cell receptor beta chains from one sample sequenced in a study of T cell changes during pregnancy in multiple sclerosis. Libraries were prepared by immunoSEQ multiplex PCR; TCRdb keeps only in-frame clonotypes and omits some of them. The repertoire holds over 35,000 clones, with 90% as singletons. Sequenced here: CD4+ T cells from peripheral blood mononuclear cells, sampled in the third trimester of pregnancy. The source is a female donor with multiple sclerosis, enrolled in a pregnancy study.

In DNA form, the CDR3 reads TGCGCCAGCAGCTTAGGGAGCTCCTACAATGAGCAGTTCTTC. Amino acid sequence: CASSLGSSYNEQFF. The chain combines TRBV5-1 with TRBJ2-1, with D possibly TRBD2 on 5 matching bases. V was clipped by 2 bases and J by 0 bases, with 6 bases between them. CDR1 and CDR2 from the germline V gene are SGHRS and YFSETQ. The CDR3 runs 14 residues.

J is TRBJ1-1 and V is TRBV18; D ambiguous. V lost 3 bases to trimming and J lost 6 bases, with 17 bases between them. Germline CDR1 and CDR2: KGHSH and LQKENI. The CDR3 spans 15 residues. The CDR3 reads CASSPPRRGDSEAFF. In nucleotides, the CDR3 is TGTGCCAGCTCACCTCCTCGCCGGGGTGATTCTGAAGCTTTCTTT.

This CDR3 is CASSPQGVNTEAFF. The DNA for the CDR3 is TGCGCCAGCAGCCCGCAGGGGGTGAACACTGAAGCTTTCTTT. This chain links TRBV5-1 with TRBJ1-1, with TRBD1 matching 7 bases. CDR1 is SGHRS, CDR2 YFSETQ, per germline. V shed 4 bases, J shed 0 bases, and the junction held 3 bases outside the gene matches. The length of the CDR3 is 14 residues.

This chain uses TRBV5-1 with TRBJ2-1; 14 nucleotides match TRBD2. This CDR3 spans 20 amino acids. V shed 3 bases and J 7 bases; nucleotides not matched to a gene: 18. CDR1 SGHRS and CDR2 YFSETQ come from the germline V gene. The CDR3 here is CASSWPYGTSGSTARNEQFF. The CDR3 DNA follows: TGCGCCAGCAGCTGGCCGTACGGGACTAGCGGGAGTACCGCTCGGAATGAGCAGTTCTTC.

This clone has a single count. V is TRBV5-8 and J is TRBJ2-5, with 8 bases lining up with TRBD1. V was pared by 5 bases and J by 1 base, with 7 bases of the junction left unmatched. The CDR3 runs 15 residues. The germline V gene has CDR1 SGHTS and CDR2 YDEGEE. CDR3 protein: CASSPGTGFQETQYF. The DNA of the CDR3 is TGTGCCAGCAGTCCCGGGACAGGCTTCCAAGAGACCCAGTACTTC.

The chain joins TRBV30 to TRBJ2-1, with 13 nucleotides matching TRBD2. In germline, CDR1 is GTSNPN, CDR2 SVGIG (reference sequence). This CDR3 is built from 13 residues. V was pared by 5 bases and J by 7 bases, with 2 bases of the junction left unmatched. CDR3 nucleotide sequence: TGTGCCTGGTCGGGACTAGCGGGGAATGAGCAGTTCTTC. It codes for CAWSGLAGNEQFF.

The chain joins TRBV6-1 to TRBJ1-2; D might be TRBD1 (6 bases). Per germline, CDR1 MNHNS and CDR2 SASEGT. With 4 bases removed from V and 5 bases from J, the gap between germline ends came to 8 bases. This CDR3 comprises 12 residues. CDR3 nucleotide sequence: TGTGCCAGCAGTGGGACAGTGTATGGCTACACCTTC. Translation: CASSGTVYGYTF.

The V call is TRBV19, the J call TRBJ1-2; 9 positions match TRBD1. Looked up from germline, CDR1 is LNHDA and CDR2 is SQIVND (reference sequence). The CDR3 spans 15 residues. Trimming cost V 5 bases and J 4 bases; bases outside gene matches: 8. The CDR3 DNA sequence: TGTGCCAGTAGTGAACAGGGGGCGCTCGGCTATGGCTACACCTTC. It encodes CASSEQGALGYGYTF.

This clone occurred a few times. The CDR3 coding sequence is TGCGCCAGCAGCTTGGATAGCGGGAGTAGGAATGAGCAGTTCTTC. Its protein is CASSLDSGSRNEQFF. The chain carries TRBV5-1 and TRBJ2-1, with TRBD2 matching over 9 bases. The CDR3 length is 15 residues. CDR1 and CDR2 from the germline V gene are SGHRS and YFSETQ. Losses at the gene ends were 0 bases for V and 7 bases for J; bases not matched to a gene: 5. Combining the CDR3 with reference TRBV5-1 and TRBJ2-1 gives the whole variable domain KAGVTQTPRYLIKTRGQQVTLSCSPISGHRSVSWYQQTPGQGLQFLFEYFSETQRNKGNFPGRFSGRQFSNSRSEMNVSTLELGDSALYLCASSLDSGSRNEQFFGPGTRLTVL.

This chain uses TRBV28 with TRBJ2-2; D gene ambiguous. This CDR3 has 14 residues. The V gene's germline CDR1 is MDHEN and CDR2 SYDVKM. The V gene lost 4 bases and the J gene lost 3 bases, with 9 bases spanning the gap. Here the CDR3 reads CASSSGTHTGELFF. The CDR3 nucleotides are TGTGCCAGCAGTTCAGGAACCCACACCGGGGAGCTGTTTTTT.

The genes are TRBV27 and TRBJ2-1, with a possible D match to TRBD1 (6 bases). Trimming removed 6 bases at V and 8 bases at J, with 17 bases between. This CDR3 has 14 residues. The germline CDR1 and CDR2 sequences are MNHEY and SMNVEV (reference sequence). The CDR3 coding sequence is TGTGCCAGCAGCCCCTCCAGGGGTAGGGATGAGCAGTTCTTC. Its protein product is CASSPSRGRDEQFF.

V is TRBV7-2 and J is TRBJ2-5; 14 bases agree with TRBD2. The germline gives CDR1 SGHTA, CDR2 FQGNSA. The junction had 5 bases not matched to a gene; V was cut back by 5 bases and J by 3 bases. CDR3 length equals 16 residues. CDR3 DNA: TGTGCCAGCAGCGACAGACTAGCGGGAGGGAAAGAGACCCAGTACTTC. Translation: CASSDRLAGGKETQYF.

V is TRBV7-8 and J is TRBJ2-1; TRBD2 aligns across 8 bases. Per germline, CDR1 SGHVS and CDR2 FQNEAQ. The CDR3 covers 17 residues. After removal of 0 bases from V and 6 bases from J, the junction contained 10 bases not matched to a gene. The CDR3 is CASSLAPRAGVGNEQFF. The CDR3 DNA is TGTGCCAGCAGCTTAGCTCCCCGAGCGGGAGTGGGCAATGAGCAGTTCTTC.

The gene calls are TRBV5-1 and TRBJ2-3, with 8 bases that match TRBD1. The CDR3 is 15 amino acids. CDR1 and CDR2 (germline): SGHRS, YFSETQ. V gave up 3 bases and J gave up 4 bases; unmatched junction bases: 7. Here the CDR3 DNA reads TGCGCCAGCAGCTCTAATAAACAGGGGGCAGATACGCAGTATTTT. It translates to CASSSNKQGADTQYF.

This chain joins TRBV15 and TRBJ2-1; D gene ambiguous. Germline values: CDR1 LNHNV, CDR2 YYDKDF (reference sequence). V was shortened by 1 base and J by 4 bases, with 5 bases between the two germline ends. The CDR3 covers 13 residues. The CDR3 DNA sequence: TGTGCCACCAGCAGAGGTCGGTACAATGAGCAGTTCTTC. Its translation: CATSRGRYNEQFF.

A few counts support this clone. CDR3 sequence (DNA): TGTGCCAGTAGTATATCCGAGCGGAGGGTGGATCAGCCCCAGCATTTT. The encoded protein is CASSISERRVDQPQHF. This chain connects TRBV19 to TRBJ1-5, with D unresolved. This CDR3 has 16 residues. Germline assignment: CDR1 LNHDA and CDR2 SQIVND (reference sequence). V was shortened by 2 bases and J by 5 bases, with 16 bases between the two germline ends.

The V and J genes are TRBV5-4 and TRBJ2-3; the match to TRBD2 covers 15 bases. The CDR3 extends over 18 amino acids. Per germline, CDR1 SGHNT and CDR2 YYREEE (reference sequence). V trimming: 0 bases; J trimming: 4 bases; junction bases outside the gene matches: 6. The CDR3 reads CASSLAGLAGGLADTQYF. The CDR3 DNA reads TGTGCCAGCAGCTTGGCAGGACTAGCGGGAGGGTTAGCAGATACGCAGTATTTT.

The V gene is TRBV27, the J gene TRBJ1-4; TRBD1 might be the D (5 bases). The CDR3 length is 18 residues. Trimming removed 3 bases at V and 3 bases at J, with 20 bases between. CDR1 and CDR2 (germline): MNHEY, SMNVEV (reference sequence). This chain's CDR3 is CASSFARGWGGSNEKLFF. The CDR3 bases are TGTGCCAGCAGTTTCGCCCGTGGTTGGGGGGGGTCTAATGAAAAACTGTTTTTT.

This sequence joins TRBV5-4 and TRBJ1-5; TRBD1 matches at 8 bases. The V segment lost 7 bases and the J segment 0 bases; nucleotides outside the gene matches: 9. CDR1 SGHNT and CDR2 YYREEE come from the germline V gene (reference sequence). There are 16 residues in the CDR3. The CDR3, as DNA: TGTGCCAGCCGGGACAGGTTCAAGGATAGCAATCAGCCCCAGCATTTT. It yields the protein CASRDRFKDSNQPQHF.

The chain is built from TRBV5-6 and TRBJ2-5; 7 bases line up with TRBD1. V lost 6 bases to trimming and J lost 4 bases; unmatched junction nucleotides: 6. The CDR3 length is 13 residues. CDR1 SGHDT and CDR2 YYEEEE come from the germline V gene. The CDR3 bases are TGTGCCAGCACCCACAGGGGTGGAGAGACCCAGTACTTC. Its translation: CASTHRGGETQYF.

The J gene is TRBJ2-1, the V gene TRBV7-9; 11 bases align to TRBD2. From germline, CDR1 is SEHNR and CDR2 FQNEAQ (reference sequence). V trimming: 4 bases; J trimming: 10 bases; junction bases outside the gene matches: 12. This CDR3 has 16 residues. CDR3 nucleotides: TGTGCCAGCAGCTCATATAGCGGGAGGGACCTACGGGAGCAGTTCTTC. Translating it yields CASSSYSGRDLREQFF.

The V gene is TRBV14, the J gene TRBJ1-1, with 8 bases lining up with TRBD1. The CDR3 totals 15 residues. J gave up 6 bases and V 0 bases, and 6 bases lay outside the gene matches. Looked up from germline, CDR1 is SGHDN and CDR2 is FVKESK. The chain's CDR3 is CASSQDPGGKAEAFF. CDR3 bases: TGTGCCAGCAGCCAAGACCCAGGGGGCAAGGCTGAAGCTTTCTTT. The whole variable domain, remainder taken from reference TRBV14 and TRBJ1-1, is EAGVTQFPSHSVIEKGQTVTLRCDPISGHDNLYWYRRVMGKEIKFLLHFVKESKQDESGMPNNRFLAERTGGTYSTLKVQPAELEDSGVYFCASSQDPGGKAEAFFGQGTRLTVV.

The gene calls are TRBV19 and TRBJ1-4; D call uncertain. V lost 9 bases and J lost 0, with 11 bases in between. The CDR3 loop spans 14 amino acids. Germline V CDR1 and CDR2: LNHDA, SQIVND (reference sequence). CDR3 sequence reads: CASGYRATNEKLFF. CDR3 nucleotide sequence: TGTGCCAGCGGGTATCGGGCAACTAATGAAAAACTGTTTTTT.

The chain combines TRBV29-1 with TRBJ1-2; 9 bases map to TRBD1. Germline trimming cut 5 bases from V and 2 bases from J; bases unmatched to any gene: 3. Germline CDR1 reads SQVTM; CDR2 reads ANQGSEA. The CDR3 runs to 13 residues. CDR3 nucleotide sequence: TGCAGCGTTTCGGACAGGGGCAACTATGGCTACACCTTC. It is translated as CSVSDRGNYGYTF.